This T cell receptor beta chain originates from a study of beta chain features in type 1 diabetes. TCRB transcripts that were expressed got sequenced, as all of the isolated RNA had been reverse transcribed. TCRdb's copy holds only in-frame clones and misses some; the assay was immunoSEQ multiplex PCR. Among 450,000 or so clones listed, roughly 11% were seen once. This CDR3 has 13 residues. CDR1 is SGHTA and CDR2 is FQGTGA in the germline V gene. Trimming cost V 6 bases and J 1 base, with 9 bases left between them. Sequencing was done on a sample of naive CD4+ T cells from blood. This sequence originates from a woman between 18 and 30 years old in good health. The genes are TRBV7-3 and TRBJ2-5; D is unresolved. CDR3 DNA: TGTGCCAGCAGTAGGGATGGCCAAGAGACCCAGTACTTC. Its translation: CASSRDGQETQYF.